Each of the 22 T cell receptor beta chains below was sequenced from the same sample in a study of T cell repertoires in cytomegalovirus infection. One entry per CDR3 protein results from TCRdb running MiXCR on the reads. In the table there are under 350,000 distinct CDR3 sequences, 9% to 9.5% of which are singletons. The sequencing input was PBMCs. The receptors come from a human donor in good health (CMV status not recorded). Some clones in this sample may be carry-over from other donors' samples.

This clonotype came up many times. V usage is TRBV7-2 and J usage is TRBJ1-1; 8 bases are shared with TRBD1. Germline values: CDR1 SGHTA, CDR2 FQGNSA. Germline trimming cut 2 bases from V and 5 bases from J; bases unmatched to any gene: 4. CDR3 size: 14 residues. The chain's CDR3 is CASSLPDRGTEAFF. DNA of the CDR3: TGTGCCAGCAGCTTACCCGACAGGGGAACTGAAGCTTTCTTT.

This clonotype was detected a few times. In nucleotides, the CDR3 is TGTGCCAGCAGCTTAGCCCTCATAGCGGGAGAGACCCAGTACTTC. Protein sequence: CASSLALIAGETQYF. The chain couples TRBV11-2 to TRBJ2-5, with 7 positions matching TRBD2. Germline CDR1 SGHAT, CDR2 FQNNGV. After removal of 1 base from V and 4 bases from J, the junction contained 6 bases not matched to a gene. This CDR3 is 15 amino acids long.

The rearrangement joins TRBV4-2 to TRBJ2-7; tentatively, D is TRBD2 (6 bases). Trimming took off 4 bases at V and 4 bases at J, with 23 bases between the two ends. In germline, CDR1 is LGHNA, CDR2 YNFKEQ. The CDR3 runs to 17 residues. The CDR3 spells CASSRGSGGQGRYEQYF. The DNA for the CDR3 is TGTGCCAGCAGCCGCGGCTCCGGAGGGCAAGGGCGATACGAGCAGTACTTC.

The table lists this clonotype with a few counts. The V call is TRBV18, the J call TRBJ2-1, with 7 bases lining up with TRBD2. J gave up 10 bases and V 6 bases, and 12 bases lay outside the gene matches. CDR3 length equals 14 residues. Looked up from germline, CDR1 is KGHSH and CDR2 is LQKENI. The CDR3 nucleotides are TGTGCCAGCTCCCACAAGAGCGGGATGGGAGAGCAGTTCTTC. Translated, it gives CASSHKSGMGEQFF.

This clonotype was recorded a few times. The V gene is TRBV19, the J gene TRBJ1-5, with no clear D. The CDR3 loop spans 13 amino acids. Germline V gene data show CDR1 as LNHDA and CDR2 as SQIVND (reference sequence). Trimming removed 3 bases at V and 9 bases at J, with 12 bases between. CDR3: CASSIGEWSPQHF. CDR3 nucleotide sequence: TGTGCCAGTAGTATCGGGGAATGGTCGCCCCAGCATTTT. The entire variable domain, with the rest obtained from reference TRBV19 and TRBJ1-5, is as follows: DGGITQSPKYLFRKEGQNVTLSCEQNLNHDAMYWYRQDPGQGLRLIYYSQIVNDFQKGDIAEGYSVSREKKESFPLTVTSAQKNPTAFYLCASSIGEWSPQHFGDGTRLSIL.

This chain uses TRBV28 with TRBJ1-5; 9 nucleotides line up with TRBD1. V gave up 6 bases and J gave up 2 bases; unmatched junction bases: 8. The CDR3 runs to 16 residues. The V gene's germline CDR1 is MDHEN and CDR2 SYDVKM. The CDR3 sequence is CASSSQGASGNQPQHF. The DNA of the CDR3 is TGTGCCAGCAGCTCACAGGGGGCAAGCGGCAATCAGCCCCAGCATTTT.

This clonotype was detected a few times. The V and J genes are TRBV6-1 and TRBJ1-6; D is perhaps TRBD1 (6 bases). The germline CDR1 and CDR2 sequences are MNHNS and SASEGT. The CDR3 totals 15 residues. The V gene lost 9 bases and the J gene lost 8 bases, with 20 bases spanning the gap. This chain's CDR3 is CASKFSTGGDSPLHF. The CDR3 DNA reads TGTGCCAGTAAATTTTCGACAGGTGGGGATTCACCCCTCCACTTT.

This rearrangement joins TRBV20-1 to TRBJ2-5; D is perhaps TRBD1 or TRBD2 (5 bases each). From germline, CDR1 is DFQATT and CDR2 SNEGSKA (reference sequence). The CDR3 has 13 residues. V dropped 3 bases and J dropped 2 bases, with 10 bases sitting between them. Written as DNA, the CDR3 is TGCAGTGCTAGGGGACCCCCTCAAGAGACCCAGTACTTC. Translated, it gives CSARGPPQETQYF.

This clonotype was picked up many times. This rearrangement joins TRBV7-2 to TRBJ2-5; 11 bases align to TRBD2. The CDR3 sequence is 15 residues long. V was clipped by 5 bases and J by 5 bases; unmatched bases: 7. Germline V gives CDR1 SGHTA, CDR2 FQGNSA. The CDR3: CASSSRTSGRETQYF. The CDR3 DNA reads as TGTGCCAGCAGCAGCAGGACTAGCGGGCGGGAGACCCAGTACTTC.

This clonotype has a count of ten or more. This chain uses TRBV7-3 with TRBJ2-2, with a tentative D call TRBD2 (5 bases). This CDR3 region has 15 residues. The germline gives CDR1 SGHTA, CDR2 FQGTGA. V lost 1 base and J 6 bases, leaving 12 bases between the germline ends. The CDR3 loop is CASSLISAPAGELFF. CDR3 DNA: TGTGCCAGCAGCTTAATTAGCGCGCCCGCCGGGGAGCTGTTTTTT.

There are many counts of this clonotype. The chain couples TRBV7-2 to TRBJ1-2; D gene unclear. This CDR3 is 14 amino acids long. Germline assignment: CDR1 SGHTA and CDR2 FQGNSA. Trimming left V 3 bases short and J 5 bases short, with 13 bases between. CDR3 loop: CASSLQDGRYGYTF. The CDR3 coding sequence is TGTGCCAGCAGCTTGCAAGACGGTCGATATGGCTACACCTTC. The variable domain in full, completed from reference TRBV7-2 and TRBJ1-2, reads GAGVSQSPSNKVTEKGKDVELRCDPISGHTALYWYRQSLGQGLEFLIYFQGNSAPDKSGLPSDRFSAERTGGSVSTLTIQRTQQEDSAVYLCASSLQDGRYGYTFGSGTRLTVV.

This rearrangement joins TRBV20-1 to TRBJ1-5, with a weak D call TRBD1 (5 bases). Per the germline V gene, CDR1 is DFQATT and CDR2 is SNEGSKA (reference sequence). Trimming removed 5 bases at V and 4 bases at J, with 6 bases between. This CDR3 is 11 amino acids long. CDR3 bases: TGCAGTGCTGCAGGGAATCAGCCCCAGCATTTT. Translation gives CSAAGNQPQHF.

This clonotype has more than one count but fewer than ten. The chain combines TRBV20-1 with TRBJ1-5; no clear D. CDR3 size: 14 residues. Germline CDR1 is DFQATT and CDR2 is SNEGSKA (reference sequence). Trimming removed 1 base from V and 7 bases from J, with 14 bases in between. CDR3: CSARGSGRAQPQHF. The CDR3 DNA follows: TGCAGTGCTAGAGGCTCTGGTCGGGCCCAGCCCCAGCATTTT.

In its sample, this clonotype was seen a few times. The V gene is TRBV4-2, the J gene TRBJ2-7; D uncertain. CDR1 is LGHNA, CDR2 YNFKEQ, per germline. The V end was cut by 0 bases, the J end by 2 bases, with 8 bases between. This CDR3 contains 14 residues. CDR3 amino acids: CASSQDPAAYEQYF. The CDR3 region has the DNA TGTGCCAGCAGCCAAGATCCTGCCGCCTACGAGCAGTACTTC.

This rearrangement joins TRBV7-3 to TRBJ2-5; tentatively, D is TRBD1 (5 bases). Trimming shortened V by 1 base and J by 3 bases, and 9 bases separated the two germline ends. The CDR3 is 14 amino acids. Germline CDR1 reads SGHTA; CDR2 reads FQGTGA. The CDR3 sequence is CASSLRGHKETQYF. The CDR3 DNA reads TGTGCCAGCAGCTTAAGAGGACACAAAGAGACCCAGTACTTC. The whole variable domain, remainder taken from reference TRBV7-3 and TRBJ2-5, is GAGVSQTPSNKVTEKGKYVELRCDPISGHTALYWYRQSLGQGPEFLIYFQGTGAADDSGLPNDRFFAVRPEGSVSTLKIQRTERGDSAVYLCASSLRGHKETQYFGPGTRLLVL.

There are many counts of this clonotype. The CDR3 DNA sequence: TGTGCCAGCAGAGAGGCGGGCTACCGCTCCTACGAGCAGTACTTC. It codes for CASREAGYRSYEQYF. V is TRBV7-2 and J is TRBJ2-7, with D possibly TRBD2 on 5 matching bases. The CDR3 has 15 amino acids. Looked up from germline, CDR1 is SGHTA and CDR2 is FQGNSA. Trimming stripped 6 bases from V and 0 bases from J, with 15 bases between.

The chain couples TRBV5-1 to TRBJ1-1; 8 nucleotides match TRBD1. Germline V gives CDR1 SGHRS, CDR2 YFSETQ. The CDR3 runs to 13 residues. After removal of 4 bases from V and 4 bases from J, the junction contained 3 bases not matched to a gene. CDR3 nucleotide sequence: TGCGCCAGCAGCAAACAGGGGGGCACTGAAGCTTTCTTT. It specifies CASSKQGGTEAFF.

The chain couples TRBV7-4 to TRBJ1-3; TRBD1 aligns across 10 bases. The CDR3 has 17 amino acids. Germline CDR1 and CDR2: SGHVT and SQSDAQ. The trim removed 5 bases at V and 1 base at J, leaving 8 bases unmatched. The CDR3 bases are TGTGCCAGCAGCCCCCGGGACAGGGGAGAGTCTGGAAACACCATATATTTT. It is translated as CASSPRDRGESGNTIYF. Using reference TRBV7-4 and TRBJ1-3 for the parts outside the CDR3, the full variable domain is GAGVSQSPRYKVAKRGRDVALRCDSISGHVTLYWYRQTLGQGSEVLTYSQSDAQRDKSGRPSGRFSAERPERSVSTLKIQRTEQGDSAVYLCASSPRDRGESGNTIYFGEGSWLTVV.

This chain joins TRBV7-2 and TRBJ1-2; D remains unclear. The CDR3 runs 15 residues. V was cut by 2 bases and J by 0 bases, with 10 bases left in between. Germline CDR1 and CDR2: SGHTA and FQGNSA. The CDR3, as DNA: TGTGCCAGCAGCTTACGGAGGGTTACTAACTATGGCTACACCTTC. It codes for CASSLRRVTNYGYTF.

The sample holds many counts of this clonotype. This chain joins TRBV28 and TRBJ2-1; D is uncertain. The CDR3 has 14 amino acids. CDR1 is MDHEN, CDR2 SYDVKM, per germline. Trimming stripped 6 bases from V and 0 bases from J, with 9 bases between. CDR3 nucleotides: TGTGCCAGCAGGCCCCGGAGCTCCTACAATGAGCAGTTCTTC. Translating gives CASRPRSSYNEQFF. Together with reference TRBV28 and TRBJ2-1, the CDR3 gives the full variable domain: DVKVTQSSRYLVKRTGEKVFLECVQDMDHENMFWYRQDPGLGLRLIYFSYDVKMKEKGDIPEGYSVSREKKERFSLILESASTNQTSMYLCASRPRSSYNEQFFGPGTRLTVL.

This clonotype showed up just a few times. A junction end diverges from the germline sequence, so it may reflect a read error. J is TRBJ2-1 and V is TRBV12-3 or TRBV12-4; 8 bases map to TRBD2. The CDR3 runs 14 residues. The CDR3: CASRLAGRYNEQFF. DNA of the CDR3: TGTGCCAGCCGTTTAGCGGGACGGTACAATGAGCAGTTCTTC.

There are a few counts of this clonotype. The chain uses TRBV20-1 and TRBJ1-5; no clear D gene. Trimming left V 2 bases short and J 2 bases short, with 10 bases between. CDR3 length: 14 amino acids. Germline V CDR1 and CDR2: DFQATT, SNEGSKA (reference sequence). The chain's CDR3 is CSARKGGGNQPQHF. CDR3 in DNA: TGCAGTGCTAGAAAGGGAGGTGGCAATCAGCCCCAGCATTTT.